The source of this T cell receptor (beta chain) is a study of T cells in Graves' hyperthyroidism and ophthalmopathy. Duration under 3 months, a NOSPECS grade of at least 4, and a Clinical Activity Score of at least 3 characterized the ophthalmopathy patients. Ten or more counts support this clonotype. The trim removed 5 bases at V and 1 base at J, leaving 5 bases unmatched. This CDR3 has 15 amino acids. Germline loops: CDR1 MDHEN, CDR2 SYDVKM. The TCR beta CDR3 regions underwent amplification using RNA transcripts as the source. HTBI primers drove first-round RT-PCR of the TCR CDR3. TCRdb re-called the multiplex PCR reads with MiXCR, one entry per CDR3 protein. The sample yields 500,000 or so distinct CDR3 sequences, roughly 15% seen once.

Sequencing used blood. This receptor was identified in a woman aged 18-30 years with Graves' ophthalmopathy. V gene TRBV28 combines with J gene TRBJ2-3, with 8 bases lining up with TRBD2. The CDR3 region is CASSPGGVGTDTQYF. The CDR3 nucleotides read TGTGCCAGCAGTCCGGGGGGGGTTGGCACAGATACGCAGTATTTT.